These T cell receptor beta chains were read from a single sample in a study of T cell repertoires in urothelial bladder cancer. Profiling relied on immunoSEQ multiplex PCR, and the TCRdb table lists in-frame clones only, not all of them. The sample includes 9,200 or so clones, about three fifths of them seen just once. Specimen: tumor-infiltrating cells from bladder cancer. The receptors come from a human donor with urothelial carcinoma. Each CDR3 is given with its conserved first and last residue. The size field is filled for only some rows; it gives once, few, many or a size class.

j_call,clone_size,v_call,cdr3_aa
TRBJ2-1,.,TRBV29-1,CSTGLRRVGYNEQFF
TRBJ1-2,.,TRBV6-5,CASQKTGEYGYTF
TRBJ2-1,.,TRBV27,CASSSLPYSPNEQFF
TRBJ1-2,.,TRBV19,CASSKPSRGTHYGYTF
TRBJ2-1,few,TRBV2,CASSFYNEQFF
TRBJ2-3,few,TRBV5-4,CASSLGVTSGGTDTQYF
TRBJ1-6,medium-sized,TRBV5-1,CASSLAGLSNSPLHF
TRBJ2-5,few,TRBV18,CASSPSLGGETQYF
TRBJ1-3,few,TRBV6-1,CASATGPGSGNTIYF
TRBJ1-1,medium-sized,TRBV5-6,CASSLGTDTEAFF